This TCR beta chain appears in the sequencing data of a study of cytomegalovirus exposure and HLA in healthy donors. Study context: The use of the same platform for the approximately 130 validation repertoires and the 550 to 700 first-cohort repertoires was reported by a later analysis. Study-level points and caveats: Across donors, most TCRs were seen rarely, yet some public ones were widespread. It was confirmed in vitro that a few of the CMV-associated chains were specific for CMV antigens.

The protocol was immunoSEQ multiplex PCR, while the TCRdb copy is restricted to in-frame clones and leaves out a portion. The data show around 120,000 clones, with 88% seen just once and 6% to 7% held by the top ten. In regard to this clone: Its target is not known.

Germline V gene sequence: CDR1 GTSNPN, CDR2 SVGIG (reference sequence). Trimming cost V 0 bases and J 11 bases, with 16 bases left between them. This CDR3 comprises 13 residues. The origin of this receptor is a woman aged 18-29 years in good health and CMV-seropositive. The chain employs TRBV30 and TRBJ1-1, with D possibly matching TRBD1 (5 bases). What was sequenced was PBMCs. Here the CDR3 DNA reads TGTGCCTGGAGTGTAACGGCAGGGTGGTCTGCTTTCTTT. This codes for CAWSVTAGWSAFF.